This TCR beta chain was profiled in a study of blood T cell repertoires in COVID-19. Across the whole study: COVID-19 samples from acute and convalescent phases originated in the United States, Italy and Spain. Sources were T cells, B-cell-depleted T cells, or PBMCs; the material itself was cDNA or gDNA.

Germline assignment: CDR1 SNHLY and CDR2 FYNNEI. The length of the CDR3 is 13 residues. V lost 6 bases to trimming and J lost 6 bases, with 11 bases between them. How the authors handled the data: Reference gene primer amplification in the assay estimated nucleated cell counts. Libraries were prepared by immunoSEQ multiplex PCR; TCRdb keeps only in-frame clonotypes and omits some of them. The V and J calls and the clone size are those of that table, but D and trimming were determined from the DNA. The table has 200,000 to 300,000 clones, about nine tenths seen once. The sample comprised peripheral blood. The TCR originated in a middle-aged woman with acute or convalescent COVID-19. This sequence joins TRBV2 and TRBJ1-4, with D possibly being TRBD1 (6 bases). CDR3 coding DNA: TGTGCCAGCAGGGGGGGGCTCGATGAAAAACTGTTTTTT. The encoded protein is CASRGGLDEKLFF.